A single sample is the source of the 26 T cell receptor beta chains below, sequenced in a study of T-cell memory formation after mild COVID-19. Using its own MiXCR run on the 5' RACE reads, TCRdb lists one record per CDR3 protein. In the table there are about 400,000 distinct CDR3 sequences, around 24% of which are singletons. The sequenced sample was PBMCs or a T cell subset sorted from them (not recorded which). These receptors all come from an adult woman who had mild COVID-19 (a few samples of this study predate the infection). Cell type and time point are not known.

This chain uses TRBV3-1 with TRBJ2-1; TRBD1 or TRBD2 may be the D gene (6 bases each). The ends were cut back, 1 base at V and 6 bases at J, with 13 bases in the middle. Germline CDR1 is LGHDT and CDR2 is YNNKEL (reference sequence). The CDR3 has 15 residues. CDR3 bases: TGTGCCAGCAGCCAAGCGGGGGCGTCGTCCAATGAGCAGTTCTTC. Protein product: CASSQAGASSNEQFF.

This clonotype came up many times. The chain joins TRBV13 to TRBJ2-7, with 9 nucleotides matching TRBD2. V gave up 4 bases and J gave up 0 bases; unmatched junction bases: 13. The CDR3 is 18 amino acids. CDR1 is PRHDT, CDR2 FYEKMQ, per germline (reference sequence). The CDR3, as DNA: TGTGCCAGCAGCTCCACGTGGGGAGCGGGAGGCCCCTCCTACGAGCAGTACTTC. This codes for CASSSTWGAGGPSYEQYF. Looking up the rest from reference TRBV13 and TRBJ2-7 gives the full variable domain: AAGVIQSPRHLIKEKRETATLKCYPIPRHDTVYWYQQGPGQDPQFLISFYEKMQSDKGSIPDRFSAQQFSDYHSELNMSSLELGDSALYFCASSSTWGAGGPSYEQYFGPGTRLTVT.

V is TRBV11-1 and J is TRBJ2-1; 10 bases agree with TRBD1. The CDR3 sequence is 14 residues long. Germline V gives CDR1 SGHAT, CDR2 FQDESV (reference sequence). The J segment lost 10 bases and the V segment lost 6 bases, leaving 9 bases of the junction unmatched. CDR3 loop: CASSSGQGIAEQFF. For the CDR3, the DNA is TGTGCCAGCAGTTCGGGACAGGGGATTGCGGAGCAGTTCTTC. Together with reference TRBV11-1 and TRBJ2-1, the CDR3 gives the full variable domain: EAEVAQSPRYKITEKSQAVAFWCDPISGHATLYWYRQILGQGPELLVQFQDESVVDDSQLPKDRFSAERLKGVDSTLKIQPAELGDSAMYLCASSSGQGIAEQFFGPGTRLTVL.

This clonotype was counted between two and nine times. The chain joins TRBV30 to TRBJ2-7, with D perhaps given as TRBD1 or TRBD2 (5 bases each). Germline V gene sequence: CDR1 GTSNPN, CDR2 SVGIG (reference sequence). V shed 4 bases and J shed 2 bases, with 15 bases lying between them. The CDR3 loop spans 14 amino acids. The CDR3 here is CAWKTPGRTYEQYF. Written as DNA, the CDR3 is TGTGCCTGGAAGACCCCGGGACGGACCTACGAGCAGTACTTC.

The DNA of the CDR3 is TGTGCCAGCAGCTCGCCCGGGGGCCCAGAGACCCAGTACTTC. It translates to CASSSPGGPETQYF. The chain employs TRBV5-4 and TRBJ2-5; perhaps D is TRBD1 or TRBD2 (6 bases each). The CDR3 has 14 residues. Germline lookup yields CDR1 SGHNT and CDR2 YYREEE (reference sequence). Trimming stripped 3 bases from V and 4 bases from J, with 13 bases between.

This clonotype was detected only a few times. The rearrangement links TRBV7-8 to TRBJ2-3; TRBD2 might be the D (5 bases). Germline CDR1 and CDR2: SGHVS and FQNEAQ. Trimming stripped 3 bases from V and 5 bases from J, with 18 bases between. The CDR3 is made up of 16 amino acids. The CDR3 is CASSFMWWERGDTQYF. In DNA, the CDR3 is TGTGCCAGCAGCTTCATGTGGTGGGAGCGAGGAGATACGCAGTATTTT.

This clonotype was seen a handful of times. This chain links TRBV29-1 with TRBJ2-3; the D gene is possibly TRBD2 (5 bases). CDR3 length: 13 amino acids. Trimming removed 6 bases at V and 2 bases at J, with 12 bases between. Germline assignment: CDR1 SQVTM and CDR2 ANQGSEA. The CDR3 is CSVSTIYTDTQYF. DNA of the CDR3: TGCAGCGTATCGACTATCTACACAGATACGCAGTATTTT.

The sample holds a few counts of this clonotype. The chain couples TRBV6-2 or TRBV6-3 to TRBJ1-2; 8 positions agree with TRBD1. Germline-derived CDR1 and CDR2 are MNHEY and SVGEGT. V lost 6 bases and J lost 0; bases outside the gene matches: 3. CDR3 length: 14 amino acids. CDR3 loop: CASSQGAANYGYTF. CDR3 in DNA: TGTGCCAGCAGCCAGGGGGCTGCTAACTATGGCTACACCTTC.

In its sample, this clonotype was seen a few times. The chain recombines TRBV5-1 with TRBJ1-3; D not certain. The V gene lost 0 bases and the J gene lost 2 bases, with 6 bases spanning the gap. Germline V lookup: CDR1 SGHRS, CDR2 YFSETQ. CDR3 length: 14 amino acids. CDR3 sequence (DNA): TGCGCCAGCAGCTTGGAAGACCCTGGAAACACCATATATTTT. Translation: CASSLEDPGNTIYF.

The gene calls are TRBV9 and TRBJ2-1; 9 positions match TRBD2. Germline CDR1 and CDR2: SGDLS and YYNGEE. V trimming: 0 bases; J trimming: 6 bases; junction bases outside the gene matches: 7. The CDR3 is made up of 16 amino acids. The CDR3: CASSVARREGPNEQFF. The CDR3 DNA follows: TGTGCCAGCAGCGTAGCTAGGCGGGAGGGCCCCAATGAGCAGTTCTTC.

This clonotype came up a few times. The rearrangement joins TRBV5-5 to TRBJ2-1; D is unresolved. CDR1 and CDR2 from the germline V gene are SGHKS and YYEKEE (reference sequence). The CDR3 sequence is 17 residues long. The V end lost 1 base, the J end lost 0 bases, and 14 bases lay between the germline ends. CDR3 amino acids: CASSLTLLASSYNEQFF. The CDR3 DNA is TGTGCCAGCAGCTTGACCCTACTGGCGAGCTCCTACAATGAGCAGTTCTTC.

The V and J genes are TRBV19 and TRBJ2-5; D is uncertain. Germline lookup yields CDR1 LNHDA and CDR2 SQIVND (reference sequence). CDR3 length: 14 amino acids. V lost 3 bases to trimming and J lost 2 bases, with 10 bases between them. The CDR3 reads CASSIPIRQETQYF. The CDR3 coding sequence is TGTGCCAGTAGTATCCCCATCAGGCAAGAGACCCAGTACTTC. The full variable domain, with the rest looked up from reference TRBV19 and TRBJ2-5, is DGGITQSPKYLFRKEGQNVTLSCEQNLNHDAMYWYRQDPGQGLRLIYYSQIVNDFQKGDIAEGYSVSREKKESFPLTVTSAQKNPTAFYLCASSIPIRQETQYFGPGTRLLVL.

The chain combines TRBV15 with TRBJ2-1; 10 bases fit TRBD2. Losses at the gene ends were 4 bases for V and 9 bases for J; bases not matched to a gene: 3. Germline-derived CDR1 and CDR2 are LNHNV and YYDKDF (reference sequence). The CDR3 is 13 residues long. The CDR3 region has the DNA TGTGCCACCAGCACCCTAGCGGGAGCTGAGCAGTTCTTC. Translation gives CATSTLAGAEQFF.

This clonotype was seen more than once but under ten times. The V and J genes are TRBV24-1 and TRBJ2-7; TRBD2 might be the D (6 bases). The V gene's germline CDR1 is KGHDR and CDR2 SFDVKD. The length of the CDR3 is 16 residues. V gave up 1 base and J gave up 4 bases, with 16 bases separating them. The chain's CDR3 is CATSDLGSAGLYEQYF. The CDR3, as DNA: TGTGCCACCAGTGATTTAGGATCGGCGGGGCTTTACGAGCAGTACTTC.

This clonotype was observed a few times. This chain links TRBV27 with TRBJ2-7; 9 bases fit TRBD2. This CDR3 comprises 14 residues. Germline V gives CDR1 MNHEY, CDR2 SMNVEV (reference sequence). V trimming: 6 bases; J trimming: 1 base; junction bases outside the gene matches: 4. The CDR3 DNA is TGTGCCAGCAGGCCAGCGGGGGGTTCCTACGAGCAGTACTTC. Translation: CASRPAGGSYEQYF.

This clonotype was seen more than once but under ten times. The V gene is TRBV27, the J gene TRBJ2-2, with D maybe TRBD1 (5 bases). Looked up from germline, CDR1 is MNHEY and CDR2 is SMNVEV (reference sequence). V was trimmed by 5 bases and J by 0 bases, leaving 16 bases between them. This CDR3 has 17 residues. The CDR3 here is CASSTGQGASNTGELFF. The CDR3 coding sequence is TGTGCCAGCAGTACAGGACAAGGGGCTTCGAACACCGGGGAGCTGTTTTTT.

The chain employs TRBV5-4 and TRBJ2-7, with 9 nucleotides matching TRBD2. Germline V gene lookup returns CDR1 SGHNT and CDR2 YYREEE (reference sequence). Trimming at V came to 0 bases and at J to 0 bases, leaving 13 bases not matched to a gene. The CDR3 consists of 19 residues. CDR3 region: CASSLGLVGAGGVSYEQYF. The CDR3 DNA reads TGTGCCAGCAGCTTGGGCTTAGTTGGAGCGGGAGGCGTCTCCTACGAGCAGTACTTC.

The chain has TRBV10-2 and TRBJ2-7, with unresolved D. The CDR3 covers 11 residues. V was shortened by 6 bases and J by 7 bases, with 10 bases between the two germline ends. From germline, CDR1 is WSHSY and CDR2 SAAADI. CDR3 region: CASRDLGEQYF. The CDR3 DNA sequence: TGCGCCAGCAGAGACCTAGGAGAGCAGTACTTC.

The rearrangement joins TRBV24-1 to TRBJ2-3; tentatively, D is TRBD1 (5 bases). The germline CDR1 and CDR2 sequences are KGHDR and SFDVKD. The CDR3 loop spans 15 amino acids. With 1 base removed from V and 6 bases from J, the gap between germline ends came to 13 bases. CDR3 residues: CATSDLGAFKDTQYF. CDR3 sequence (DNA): TGTGCCACCAGTGATTTAGGGGCCTTCAAGGATACGCAGTATTTT.

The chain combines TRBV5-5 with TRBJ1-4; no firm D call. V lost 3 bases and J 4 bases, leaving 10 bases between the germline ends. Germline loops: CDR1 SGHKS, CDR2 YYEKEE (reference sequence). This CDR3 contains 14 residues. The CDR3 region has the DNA TGTGCCAGCAGCTCAACCGGGCTTAATGAAAAACTGTTTTTT. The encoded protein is CASSSTGLNEKLFF. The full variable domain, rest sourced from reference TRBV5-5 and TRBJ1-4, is DAGVTQSPTHLIKTRGQQVTLRCSPISGHKSVSWYQQVLGQGPQFIFQYYEKEERGRGNFPDRFSARQFPNYSSELNVNALLLGDSALYLCASSSTGLNEKLFFGSGTQLSVL.

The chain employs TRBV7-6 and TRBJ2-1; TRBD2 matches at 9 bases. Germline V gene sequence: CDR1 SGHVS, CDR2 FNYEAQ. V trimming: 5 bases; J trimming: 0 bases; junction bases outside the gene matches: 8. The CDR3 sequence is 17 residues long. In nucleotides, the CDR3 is TGTGCCAGCAGCCTGGGACTAGCAAGGAGCTCCTACAATGAGCAGTTCTTC. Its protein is CASSLGLARSSYNEQFF.

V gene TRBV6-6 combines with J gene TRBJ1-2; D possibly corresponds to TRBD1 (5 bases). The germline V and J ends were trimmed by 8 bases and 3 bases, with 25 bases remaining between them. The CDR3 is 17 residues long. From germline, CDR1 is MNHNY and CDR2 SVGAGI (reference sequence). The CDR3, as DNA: TGTGCCAGCTGGTTTTCGGGACTGACTACTTGGGACTATGGCTACACCTTC. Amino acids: CASWFSGLTTWDYGYTF.

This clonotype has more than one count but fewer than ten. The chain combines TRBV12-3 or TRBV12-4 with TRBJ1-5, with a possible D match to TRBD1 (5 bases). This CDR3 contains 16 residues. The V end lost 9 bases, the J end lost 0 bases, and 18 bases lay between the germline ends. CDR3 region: CASSWDRSFSNQPQHF. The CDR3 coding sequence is TGTGCCAGTTCCTGGGACCGCTCCTTTAGCAATCAGCCCCAGCATTTT.

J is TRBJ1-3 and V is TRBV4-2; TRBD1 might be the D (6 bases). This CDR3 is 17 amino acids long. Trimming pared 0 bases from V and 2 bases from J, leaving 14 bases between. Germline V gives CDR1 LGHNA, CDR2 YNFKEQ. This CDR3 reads CASSQDFRGAAGNTIYF. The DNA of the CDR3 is TGTGCCAGCAGCCAAGATTTTCGGGGGGCGGCTGGAAACACCATATATTTT.

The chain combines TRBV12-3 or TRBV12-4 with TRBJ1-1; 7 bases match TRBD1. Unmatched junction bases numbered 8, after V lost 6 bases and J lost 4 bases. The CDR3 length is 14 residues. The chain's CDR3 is CASRKQGFGTEAFF. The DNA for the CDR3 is TGTGCCAGCAGAAAACAGGGGTTTGGCACTGAAGCTTTCTTT.

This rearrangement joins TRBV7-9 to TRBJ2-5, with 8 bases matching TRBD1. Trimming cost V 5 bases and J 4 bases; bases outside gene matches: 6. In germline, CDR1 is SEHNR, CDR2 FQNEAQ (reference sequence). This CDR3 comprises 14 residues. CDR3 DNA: TGTGCCAGCAGCCCGCCAGGACAGGGAGAGACCCAGTACTTC. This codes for CASSPPGQGETQYF.